Below, 17 T cell receptor beta chains from the same sample are listed, as sequenced in a study of OX40 agonist ivuxolimab in advanced cancers. Libraries were prepared by immunoSEQ multiplex PCR; TCRdb keeps only in-frame clonotypes and omits some of them. This table holds about 130,000 clones, 92% found once. The input for sequencing was CD4+ or CD8+ T cells sorted from blood, taken in a trial of the OX40 agonist ivuxolimab. Receptors were obtained from an adult with an advanced solid tumor such as melanoma, head and neck, liver or kidney cancer.

The rearrangement joins TRBV29-1 to TRBJ1-1, with 11 bases lining up with TRBD1. V dropped 8 bases and J dropped 4; count of bases not matched to a gene: 6. The CDR3 runs 13 residues. The V gene's germline CDR1 is SQVTM and CDR2 ANQGSEA. CDR3 protein: CSSGQGAGTEAFF. The CDR3 DNA reads as TGCAGCAGTGGACAGGGGGCGGGCACTGAAGCTTTCTTT.

The chain joins TRBV5-8 to TRBJ1-1, with no clear D. Per germline, CDR1 SGHTS and CDR2 YDEGEE. V was pared by 4 bases and J by 1 base, with 5 bases between. The CDR3 is 12 residues long. CDR3 residues: CASSRRNTEAFF. The CDR3 DNA follows: TGTGCCAGCAGCAGGAGGAACACTGAAGCTTTCTTT.

The chain carries TRBV7-2 and TRBJ1-1, with D possibly matching TRBD1 (5 bases). V was shortened by 2 bases and J by 1 base, with 11 bases between the two germline ends. From germline, CDR1 is SGHTA and CDR2 FQGNSA. The length of the CDR3 is 15 residues. The CDR3 bases are TGTGCCAGCAGCTTACCGGGGGGAGGGAACACTGAAGCTTTCTTT. Its protein is CASSLPGGGNTEAFF.

V and J are TRBV7-2 and TRBJ1-1; D perhaps matches TRBD1 (6 bases). V lost 1 base and J 4 bases, leaving 13 bases between the germline ends. Germline values: CDR1 SGHTA, CDR2 FQGNSA. The CDR3 spans 15 residues. The CDR3 bases are TGTGCCAGCAGCTTAGTTAGCCAGGGGAGCACTGAAGCTTTCTTT. Protein product: CASSLVSQGSTEAFF.

This chain connects TRBV19 to TRBJ1-5; 8 bases map to TRBD1. V lost 6 bases, J lost 2 bases, and 3 bases stayed unmatched. Germline values: CDR1 LNHDA, CDR2 SQIVND (reference sequence). This CDR3 has 14 amino acids. CDR3 sequence reads: CASSRGLGNQPQHF. The CDR3 DNA sequence: TGTGCCAGTAGCAGGGGGCTAGGCAATCAGCCCCAGCATTTT.

The CDR3 is CASSPSQSTEAFF. CDR3 sequence (DNA): TGTGCCAGCAGTCCCTCGCAAAGTACTGAAGCTTTCTTT. J is TRBJ1-1 and V is TRBV6-1; D is uncertain. This CDR3 has 13 amino acids. Germline V gene lookup returns CDR1 MNHNS and CDR2 SASEGT. The ends were cut back, 5 bases at V and 5 bases at J, with 12 bases in the middle.

J is TRBJ2-7 and V is TRBV28; a possible D gene is TRBD2 (6 bases). V lost 6 bases to trimming and J lost 6 bases, with 18 bases between them. Germline CDR1 is MDHEN and CDR2 is SYDVKM. This CDR3 has 14 residues. CDR3 DNA: TGTGCCAGCAGCTGGGACCGCGGAGGGGTCGAGCAGTACTTC. This encodes CASSWDRGGVEQYF.

This clone was recorded a few times. The rearrangement joins TRBV25-1 to TRBJ2-7; 11 bases map to TRBD1. This CDR3 has 13 amino acids. The V gene end was trimmed by 7 bases and the J gene end by 3 bases; junction bases not matched to a gene: 2. Per germline, CDR1 MGHDK and CDR2 SYGVNS. CDR3 region: CASMGTGGYEQYF. In nucleotides, the CDR3 is TGTGCCAGCATGGGGACAGGGGGCTACGAGCAGTACTTC.

This clone was seen more than once but under ten times. The J gene is TRBJ1-2, the V gene TRBV11-2; no definite D call. The CDR3 totals 14 residues. V lost 5 bases and J 8 bases, leaving 18 bases between the germline ends. Germline CDR1 reads SGHAT; CDR2 reads FQNNGV. CDR3 in amino acids: CASSLTPTVEGYTF. The CDR3, as DNA: TGTGCCAGCAGCCTAACCCCAACGGTAGAGGGCTACACCTTC.

The rearrangement links TRBV6-5 to TRBJ1-4; a weak D match, TRBD1 (6 bases). The germline V gene has CDR1 MNHEY and CDR2 SVGAGI. This CDR3 has 15 residues. The V gene lost 3 bases and the J gene lost 6 bases, with 14 bases spanning the gap. The CDR3 reads CASSYSNRGDEKLFF. In DNA form, the CDR3 reads TGTGCCAGCAGTTATTCCAATAGGGGGGATGAAAAACTGTTTTTT.

The chain combines TRBV9 with TRBJ1-1; D gene unclear. This CDR3 region has 15 residues. The V end was cut by 0 bases, the J end by 0 bases, with 9 bases between. The germline V gene has CDR1 SGDLS and CDR2 YYNGEE. The CDR3 is CASSVAAHLNTEAFF. The CDR3 DNA follows: TGTGCCAGCAGCGTAGCTGCGCACCTGAACACTGAAGCTTTCTTT.

The genes are TRBV30 and TRBJ1-3, with D uncertain. Germline V gives CDR1 GTSNPN, CDR2 SVGIG (reference sequence). The ends were cut back, 2 bases at V and 4 bases at J, with 3 bases in the middle. The CDR3 is 11 amino acids. The CDR3 sequence: CAWSKGNTIYF. CDR3 DNA: TGTGCCTGGAGTAAGGGAAACACCATATATTTT.

The rearrangement uses TRBV6-6 and TRBJ1-1; D remains ambiguous. CDR3 length: 15 residues. Germline assignment: CDR1 MNHNY and CDR2 SVGAGI (reference sequence). The V end lost 5 bases, the J end lost 3 bases, and 16 bases lay between the germline ends. CDR3: CASSREGGSYTEAFF. The CDR3 DNA reads as TGTGCCAGCAGTCGCGAGGGAGGGAGTTACACTGAAGCTTTCTTT.

V is TRBV28 and J is TRBJ1-1, with D possibly TRBD1 on 6 matching bases. The CDR3 covers 13 residues. CDR1 and CDR2 from the germline V gene are MDHEN and SYDVKM. Between the trimmed V and J ends, which lost 1 base and 11 bases, there was a span of 14 bases. CDR3 coding DNA: TGTGCCAGCAGTTTATTGACAGGCAGGCGGGCTTTCTTT. This codes for CASSLLTGRRAFF.

This sequence joins TRBV9 and TRBJ1-1; 8 bases match TRBD1. Germline trimming cut 0 bases from V and 1 base from J; bases unmatched to any gene: 8. The CDR3 length is 17 residues. Germline CDR1 SGDLS, CDR2 YYNGEE. As DNA, the CDR3 is TGTGCCAGCAGCGTAGGGGACAGGAGGCCCCCGAACACTGAAGCTTTCTTT. Translating it yields CASSVGDRRPPNTEAFF.

The chain is built from TRBV4-1 and TRBJ1-6; TRBD1 might be the D (5 bases). This CDR3 is built from 16 residues. V lost 1 base and J lost 7, with 14 bases in between. Germline V lookup: CDR1 MGHRA, CDR2 YSYEKL. CDR3 bases: TGCGCCAGCAGCCAAGTAGTGGGGGTGCCGAATTCACCCCTCCACTTT. Amino acid sequence: CASSQVVGVPNSPLHF.

CDR3 DNA sequence: TGTGCCAGCAGCCCCCAGGTAGCGGGTAGCTCCTACGAGCAGTACTTC. Translated, it gives CASSPQVAGSSYEQYF. The chain links TRBV4-2 to TRBJ2-7; TRBD2 matches 7 bases. The germline V gene encodes CDR1 LGHNA and CDR2 YNFKEQ. J lost 0 bases, V lost 4 bases, and 9 bases had no gene match. The CDR3 length is 16 residues.